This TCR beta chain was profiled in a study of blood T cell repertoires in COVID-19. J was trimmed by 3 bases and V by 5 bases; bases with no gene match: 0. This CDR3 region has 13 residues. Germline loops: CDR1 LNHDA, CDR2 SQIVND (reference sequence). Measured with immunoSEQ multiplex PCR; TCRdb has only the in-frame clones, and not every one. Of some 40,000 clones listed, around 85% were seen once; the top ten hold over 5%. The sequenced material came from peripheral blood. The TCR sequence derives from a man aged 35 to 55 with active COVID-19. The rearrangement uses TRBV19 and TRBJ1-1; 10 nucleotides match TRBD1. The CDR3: CASSGQGDTEAFF. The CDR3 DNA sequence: TGTGCCAGTAGTGGACAGGGGGACACTGAAGCTTTCTTT.